This TCR beta chain is drawn from a study of blood T cell repertoires in COVID-19. Study as a whole: Collection of acute and convalescent COVID-19 samples took place in the United States, Italy and Spain. PBMCs, B-cell-depleted T cells, or T cells were the source of the cDNA or gDNA that made up the material.

Followed longitudinally, the Seattle patients had been enrolled during active infection. Authors' analysis steps: Estimates of nucleated cell counts were drawn from the amplification of reference gene primers. Produced via immunoSEQ multiplex PCR; TCRdb's table is partial and in-frame only. V, J and clone size derive from that table, while D and trimming were established from the DNA sequence. Of approximately 500,000 clones in the sample, roughly 89% were seen once. This TCR was recovered from a woman aged 50 to 60 with COVID-19, enrolled during active disease. Sequences were obtained from peripheral blood.

The CDR3 nucleotides read TGTGCCAGTAGTATAGTCCGCCTTGACAGGGCCTCCTACAATGAGCAGTTCTTC. The encoded protein is CASSIVRLDRASYNEQFF. The chain has TRBV19 and TRBJ2-1; 7 nucleotides align to TRBD1. Germline V gene data show CDR1 as LNHDA and CDR2 as SQIVND (reference sequence). The CDR3 is 18 residues long. The J segment lost 0 bases and the V segment lost 1 base, leaving 9 bases of the junction unmatched.